One sample yielded the 13 T cell receptor beta chains listed below, sequenced in a study of shared clonotypes between healthy human individuals. Here immunoSEQ multiplex PCR was the method, and the copy in TCRdb shows in-frame clones only, minus some. The table shows some 1,100,000 clones, with about 84% occurring only once. The sample taken for sequencing was memory CD4+ T cells from PBMCs. As to subset: CD45RA-negative fraction. The receptors originated from a man in his late teens or twenties in good health. Some clones in this sample may be carry-over from other donors' samples.

This clone came up once. The V call is TRBV5-6, the J call TRBJ2-1, with TRBD2 matching 13 bases. With V trimmed by 6 bases and J by 0 bases, 3 bases remained unmatched. Looked up from germline, CDR1 is SGHDT and CDR2 is YYEEEE. The CDR3 sequence is 16 residues long. CDR3 in amino acids: CASNRLAGGSYNEQFF. The CDR3 coding sequence is TGTGCCAGCAACAGACTAGCGGGAGGCTCCTACAATGAGCAGTTCTTC.

The DNA of the CDR3 is TGCGCCAGCAATGATCAGACCAGGGAGACCCAGTACTTC. Translating it yields CASNDQTRETQYF. This rearrangement joins TRBV5-1 to TRBJ2-5; D unclear. The V end lost 6 bases, the J end lost 5 bases, and 14 bases lay between the germline ends. The CDR3 consists of 13 residues. In germline, CDR1 is SGHRS, CDR2 YFSETQ.

This rearrangement joins TRBV25-1 to TRBJ2-5; 7 nucleotides align to TRBD1. Germline lookup yields CDR1 MGHDK and CDR2 SYGVNS. CDR3 size: 14 residues. J was trimmed by 2 bases and V by 5 bases; bases with no gene match: 5. This chain's CDR3 is CASSPGQVQETQYF. CDR3 nucleotides: TGTGCCAGCAGTCCAGGACAGGTACAAGAGACCCAGTACTTC.

This clone was seen a few times. The chain employs TRBV15 and TRBJ1-4; D is possibly TRBD1 (6 bases). Trimming left V 0 bases short and J 3 bases short, with 11 bases between. CDR3 size: 16 residues. CDR1 is LNHNV, CDR2 YYDKDF, per germline (reference sequence). The CDR3 DNA reads TGTGCCACCAGCAGAGATCCCGGACAGCCTAATGAAAAACTGTTTTTT. This gives the protein CATSRDPGQPNEKLFF.

This chain connects TRBV28 to TRBJ2-2, with no clear D. This CDR3 region has 15 residues. Germline assignment: CDR1 MDHEN and CDR2 SYDVKM. The germline V and J ends were trimmed by 3 bases and 5 bases, with 13 bases remaining between them. The DNA for the CDR3 is TGTGCCAGCAGTTTTTTCACCTCGAGGACCGGGGAGCTGTTTTTT. Translation gives CASSFFTSRTGELFF.

This sequence joins TRBV4-3 and TRBJ2-3; the D is unclear. The CDR3 length is 14 residues. CDR1 is LGHNA and CDR2 is YSLEER in the germline V gene. V lost 6 bases and J lost 2, with 12 bases in between. The CDR3 protein is CASSPTFITDTQYF. The CDR3 DNA is TGCGCCAGCAGTCCAACTTTTATCACAGATACGCAGTATTTT.

This clone was seen only once. The chain uses TRBV10-3 and TRBJ1-1; the D is unclear. Per the germline V gene, CDR1 is ENHRY and CDR2 is SYGVKD. This CDR3 region has 13 residues. V dropped 7 bases and J dropped 2 bases, with 11 bases sitting between them. Written as DNA, the CDR3 is TGTGCCATCACTCCGTATCCAAACACTGAAGCTTTCTTT. Residues: CAITPYPNTEAFF.

This clone was picked up many times. The chain has TRBV19 and TRBJ1-2, with D possibly being TRBD1 (5 bases). CDR1 and CDR2 (germline): LNHDA, SQIVND (reference sequence). Trimming stripped 7 bases from V and 4 bases from J, with 13 bases between. The CDR3 spans 13 residues. The CDR3 DNA reads as TGTGCCAGTAAGGGGCCGGGGGGCTATGGCTACACCTTC. Residues: CASKGPGGYGYTF.

The V and J genes are TRBV7-8 and TRBJ2-7; TRBD1 matches 8 bases. Germline trimming cut 1 base from V and 2 bases from J; bases unmatched to any gene: 4. From germline, CDR1 is SGHVS and CDR2 FQNEAQ. The CDR3 extends over 15 amino acids. CDR3 sequence: CASSLGTGGPYEQYF. CDR3 DNA: TGTGCCAGCAGCTTAGGAACAGGGGGACCCTACGAGCAGTACTTC. Based on the CDR3 plus reference TRBV7-8 and TRBJ2-7, the full variable domain is GAGVSQSPRYKVAKRGQDVALRCDPISGHVSLFWYQQALGQGPEFLTYFQNEAQLDKSGLPSDRFFAERPEGSVSTLKIQRTQQEDSAVYLCASSLGTGGPYEQYFGPGTRLTVT.

The rearrangement links TRBV2 to TRBJ2-3; D gene uncertain. Germline CDR1 reads SNHLY; CDR2 reads FYNNEI. The V end was cut by 1 base, the J end by 10 bases, with 15 bases between. This CDR3 is built from 14 residues. CDR3 DNA: TGTGCCAGCAGTGAAGTTACGGCAGCCGATGCGCAGTATTTT. It yields the protein CASSEVTAADAQYF.

The rearrangement joins TRBV14 to TRBJ2-3, with TRBD1 as a possible D gene (6 bases). Trimming removed 4 bases at V and 6 bases at J, with 17 bases between. Germline V CDR1 and CDR2: SGHDN, FVKESK. CDR3 length equals 15 residues. As DNA, the CDR3 is TGTGCCAGCAGCCCGGACAACTACCAGGGGGATACGCAGTATTTT. Translating it yields CASSPDNYQGDTQYF.

V gene TRBV11-2 combines with J gene TRBJ2-7; D unresolved. Germline CDR1 is SGHAT and CDR2 is FQNNGV. This CDR3 spans 14 amino acids. Between the trimmed V and J ends, which lost 5 bases and 6 bases, there was a span of 17 bases. In nucleotides, the CDR3 is TGTGCCAGCAGCCATTTGGATCAGGATCGCGAGCAGTACTTC. Translated: CASSHLDQDREQYF.

The chain joins TRBV20-1 to TRBJ2-5; D is possibly TRBD2 (5 bases). The J call may be in error: the DNA end matches TRBJ2-7 better. The CDR3 is 11 residues long. In germline, CDR1 is DFQATT, CDR2 SNEGSKA (reference sequence). The CDR3 loop reads CSAGRAYEQYF. The CDR3 DNA sequence: TGCAGTGCTGGGAGAGCCTACGAGCAGTACTTC.